The clone carrying this T cell receptor beta chain was found many times. Its antigen is unidentified. This entry is derived from a study of spatial heterogeneity in lung cancer. Study summary: Untreated early-stage non-small cell lung cancer patients, about 70 in total, were the donors. Sequence detection consistently recorded a greater number of beta-chain than alpha-chain sequences.

Germline V gives CDR1 SGHDN, CDR2 FVKESK. V gave up 3 bases and J gave up 4 bases; unmatched junction bases: 6. The CDR3 extends over 16 amino acids. From the 5' RACE reads, TCRdb called clonotypes with MiXCR, one entry per CDR3 protein. This table holds approximately 10,000 distinct CDR3 sequences, 21% found once. Whole-study results and caveats: Expanded tumor TCRs that were ubiquitous appeared in blood more at resection than follow-up.

Regarding time point: blood at routine non-recurrence follow-up after resection. Frozen PBMC, nontumor lung or tumor provided whole RNA, which was sequenced unsorted. The sequencing used PBMCs, collected at follow-up. This sequence originates from a male donor with early-stage non-small cell lung cancer. The chain combines TRBV14 with TRBJ2-6, with 7 bases matching TRBD1. The CDR3 here is CASSHTGAPGANVLTF. The CDR3 DNA is TGTGCCAGCAGCCACACAGGGGCTCCCGGGGCCAACGTCCTGACTTTC.